The following is a T cell receptor (beta chain) sequence with its context. What this receptor recognizes is not known. No much larger clone is present one base from it, and per-base qualities are unavailable. The same CDR3 arises from other DNA sequences in this sample as well. TCR CDR3 regions were amplified from genomic DNA by multiplex PCR using the deep immunoSEQ assay. Extracted genomic DNA from each cell subset was spread evenly across all wells of several immunoSEQ 96-well plates, with each plate serving as a replicate. For sorted subsets, around 200 ng genomic DNA, equal to 25,000 to 35,000 T cell genomes, was loaded into each replicate PCR. Purified libraries were measured with a Qubit 3.0 fluorometer, size-checked on a Bioanalyzer 2100, and measured again with the KAPA Library Quantification kit. Every immunoSEQ 96-well plate was sequenced on a separate single-read 150-cycle Illumina NextSeq 550 flow cell. In the paper's pipeline: Because the immunoSEQ output included only junctional sequences and no quality scores, the filtering could not be the same as the filtering used for full-length reads. Sequences were annotated with PyIR, a Python wrapper for IgBLAST v1.9, using IMGT germline references to assign V/J genes and CDR3. Reads were removed for weak V/J assignments (E-value above 1e-6), missing CDR3, stop codons, out-of-frame junctions, or ambiguous translated residues. V3J clonotypes were defined as sequences sharing the same inferred V gene, J gene, and CDR3 amino acid sequence. Percentage overlap between repertoires was computed as shared unique clonotypes divided by the size of the smaller repertoire. Richness of each repertoire was evaluated using RTK rarefaction, the Chao1 estimator, and Recon v2.1 estimates of unobserved clonotypes. Generation probabilities for all TCRbeta clonotypes obtained by the gDNA method from four donors were computed using OLGA. TCRdb re-hosts the immuneACCESS table, in-frame sequences only. Its copies lack some clones; in the studies checked, an unresolved V gene accounts for under half of them, and the cause for the rest is not known. That table supplies the V and J calls and clone size; D and trimming were determined from the DNA. Across this sample there are roughly 2.1 million clones, with 85% to 95% seen only once. The ten largest account for more than 1.5% of the sample.

Measured from the cysteine to the phenylalanine, the CDR3 is 14 residues long. The DNA shown is the 42-base CDR3, in frame from base 1. V drops 4 bases and J drops 5 bases, leaving 12 bases in between. The germline V gene (reference sequence) specifies MNHEY as CDR1 and SMNVEV as CDR2. CD8 naive samples consisted of CD45RO-negative cells that were positively selected for CCR7, yielding a CD45RA+CCR7+ population without TemRA cells. The donors were healthy, HIV-negative adults who had no recently reported acute infections or vaccinations. Only Caucasian adults living in Nashville, Tennessee, USA were represented among the donors. Blood was collected by leukapheresis, and PBMCs were isolated by Ficoll-Histopaque density gradient centrifugation and then cryopreserved in liquid nitrogen vapor phase. Analytical flow cytometry was used to check the purity and quantity of every magnetically sorted T cell population. Each sorted fraction had its genomic DNA isolated and then quantified by UV absorbance on a Nanodrop 2000c.

The sample comes from a study of shared clonotypes between healthy human individuals (dated by TCRdb to the early 2020s). General notes on the study: The cohort comprised a couple of women and three men aged 18 to 49 years. Blood TCR repertoires of five healthy adults were deeply sequenced to estimate repertoire size and the extent of clonotype sharing between individuals. Per donor, leukapheresis produced somewhere between about 0.9 and 9 billion PBMCs. Different laboratories and diverse techniques were used to prepare libraries and sequence TCR repertoires, to increase sequencing depth and limit assay-specific biases. For each donor, three plates each were used for CD4 naive and CD4 memory, two plates were used for CD8 naive, and one plate was used for CD8 memory. Here is what the overall study found, with its caveats: Rarefaction of sorted-subset datasets indicated incomplete sequencing despite the large sequencing depth. Across a few donors, roughly 5% of naive CD4, approximately 3.5% of naive CD8, 2.3% of memory CD4, and 0.4% of memory CD8 clonotypes were shared. Naive subsets generally had larger estimated clonotype richness than memory subsets did. Compared with non-shared clonotypes, clonotypes shared by all four sorted-subset donors had higher generation probabilities. Sampling was restricted to blood, and TCR repertoires in tissues likely differ from the TCR repertoires found in blood. Based on pairwise subsampling, the degree of clonotype sharing among donors was expected to be affected by sequencing depth. The small number of donors limited the genetic and exposure-history diversity represented.

The source of this sequence is a man in his late teens or twenties in good health. Some clones in this sample may be carry-over from other donors' samples. Sequenced sample: naive CD8+ T cells from PBMCs. The cell subset or site label corresponds to: CD45RA+CCR7+. This chain is built from TRBV27 and TRBJ1-5, with a tentative D gene TRBD1 over 5 matching bases. Here is the DNA: TGTGCCAGCAGTTACCGGGACCGTGATCAGCCCCAGCATTTT. This codes for CASSYRDRDQPQHF.